This entry is about one T cell receptor beta chain. Its antigen remains unidentified. RNA was extracted with the RNeasy kit, and a quantity of about 0.45 to 1 ug was reverse transcribed using random hexamers. The method of amplification for TCR beta CDR3 was immunoSEQ multiplex PCR, covering 54 Vbeta and 13 Jbeta. TCRdb re-called the immunoSEQ multiplex PCR reads through MiXCR, storing one row per CDR3 protein. This table holds 110,000 to 150,000 distinct CDR3 sequences, over 85% found once. High-throughput TCR beta sequencing covered peripheral CD8+ and CD4+ T cells. Both CD4+ and CD8+ T cells were negatively isolated, and TEMRA cells underwent FACS enrichment. These data come from a study of CD8 T cells in Susac syndrome. Germline loops: CDR1 SGHNT, CDR2 YYREEE (reference sequence). V gave up 0 bases and J gave up 0 bases, with 13 bases separating them. The CDR3 covers 16 residues. General observations from the study: The study recognized that the number of individuals in its TCR sequencing and HLA analysis was relatively small.

Sequencing used CD8+ T cells from PBMCs. The chain employs TRBV5-4 and TRBJ2-7; TRBD2 might be the D (6 bases). The clonotype comes from a human donor in good health. For the CDR3, the DNA is TGTGCCAGCAGCTTGGGGGGACTCGACAACTCCTACGAGCAGTACTTC. This codes for CASSLGGLDNSYEQYF.